This entry concerns a single TCR beta chain. Its antigen remains unknown. Profiled with immunoSEQ multiplex PCR; TCRdb holds only in-frame clones, not every one. The sample holds tens of thousands of clones, around 95% seen once. These data are taken from a study of cytomegalovirus exposure and HLA in healthy donors. Germline CDR1 and CDR2: SGHTA and FQGNSA. The length of the CDR3 is 12 residues. Trimming removed 5 bases at V and 8 bases at J, with 10 bases between. Findings of the study overall: The investigators catalogued under 200 TCR beta chains as cytomegalovirus-associated.

This sequence was found in a man younger than 35 in good health and CMV-seropositive. The chain recombines TRBV7-2 with TRBJ2-1, with D perhaps TRBD1 (5 bases). Sequenced sample: PBMCs. Here the CDR3 reads CASSPRTHEQFF. The DNA of the CDR3 is TGTGCCAGCAGCCCGCGGACACATGAGCAGTTCTTC. The full variable domain, in which reference TRBV7-2 and TRBJ2-1 provide the parts outside the CDR3, is GAGVSQSPSNKVTEKGKDVELRCDPISGHTALYWYRQSLGQGLEFLIYFQGNSAPDKSGLPSDRFSAERTGGSVSTLTIQRTQQEDSAVYLCASSPRTHEQFFGPGTRLTVL.